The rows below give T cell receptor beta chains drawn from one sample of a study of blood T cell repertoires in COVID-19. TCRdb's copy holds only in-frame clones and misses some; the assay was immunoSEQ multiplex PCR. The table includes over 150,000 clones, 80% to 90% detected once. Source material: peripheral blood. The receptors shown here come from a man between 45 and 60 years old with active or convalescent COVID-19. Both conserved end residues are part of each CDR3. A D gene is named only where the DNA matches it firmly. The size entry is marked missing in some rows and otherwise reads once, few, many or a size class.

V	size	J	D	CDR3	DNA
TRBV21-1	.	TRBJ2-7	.	CASSDINPGTRRDEQYF	TGTGCCAGCAGCGACATTAACCCCGGGACAAGACGGGACGAGCAGTACTTC
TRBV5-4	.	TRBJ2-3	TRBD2	CASSSVAGSRTDTQYF	TGTGCCAGCAGCTCCGTAGCGGGGAGTCGAACAGATACGCAGTATTTT
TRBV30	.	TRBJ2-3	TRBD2	CATPSGYSTDTQYF	TGTGCCACTCCTAGCGGGTATAGCACAGATACGCAGTATTTT
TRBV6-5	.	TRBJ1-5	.	CASKGVDQPQHF	TGTGCCAGCAAGGGGGTAGATCAGCCCCAGCATTTT
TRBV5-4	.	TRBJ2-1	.	CASSDGRVSYNEQFF	TGTGCCAGCAGCGACGGCCGGGTCTCCTACAATGAGCAGTTCTTC
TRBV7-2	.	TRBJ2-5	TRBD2	CASRRLAGETQYF	TGTGCCAGCAGAAGACTAGCAGGAGAGACCCAGTACTTC
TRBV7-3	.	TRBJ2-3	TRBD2	CASSRGGKDTQYF	TGTGCCAGCAGCCGGGGGGGCAAAGATACGCAGTATTTT
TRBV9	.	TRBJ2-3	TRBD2	CASSAGTKFGTDTQYF	TGTGCCAGCAGCGCAGGGACTAAGTTCGGGACAGATACGCAGTATTTT
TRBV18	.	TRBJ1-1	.	CASSPPTGRGTEAFF	TGTGCCAGCTCACCACCGACGGGGAGAGGCACTGAAGCTTTCTTT
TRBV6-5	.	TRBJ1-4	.	CASSYSGTNNEKLFF	TGTGCCAGCAGTTACTCCGGGACAAATAATGAAAAACTGTTTTTT
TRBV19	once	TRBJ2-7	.	CASSAGQTYEQYF	TGTGCCAGTAGTGCGGGTCAAACCTACGAGCAGTACTTC
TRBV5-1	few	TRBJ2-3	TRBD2	CASSLMLAGGPLDTQYF	TGCGCCAGCAGCTTGATGCTAGCGGGAGGGCCTCTAGATACGCAGTATTTT
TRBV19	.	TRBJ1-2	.	CASSSGFGVLYGYTF	TGTGCCAGTAGTAGCGGTTTTGGAGTACTCTATGGCTACACCTTC
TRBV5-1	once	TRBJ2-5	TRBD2	CASSLTSGQETQYF	TGCGCCAGCAGCTTAACTAGCGGCCAAGAGACCCAGTACTTC
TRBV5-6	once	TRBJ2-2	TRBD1	CASSTQTGFRGELFF	TGTGCCAGCAGCACCCAGACAGGGTTTCGAGGGGAGCTGTTTTTT
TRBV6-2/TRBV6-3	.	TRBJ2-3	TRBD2	CASSYSAGGFSDTQYF	TGTGCCAGCAGTTACTCGGCGGGAGGGTTCTCAGATACGCAGTATTTT
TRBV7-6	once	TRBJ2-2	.	CASSKTQAYTGELFF	TGTGCCAGCAGCAAAACACAGGCGTACACCGGGGAGCTGTTTTTT
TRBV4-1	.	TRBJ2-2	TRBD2	CASSHGAGPGELFF	TGCGCCAGCAGCCATGGAGCGGGGCCCGGGGAGCTGTTTTTT
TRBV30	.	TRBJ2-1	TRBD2	CAGRRGGGDPYNEQFF	TGTGCCGGACGTCGGGGCGGGGGTGATCCCTACAATGAGCAGTTCTTC
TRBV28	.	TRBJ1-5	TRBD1	CASSLSGTGGYQPQHF	TGTGCCAGCAGTTTATCAGGGACAGGGGGCTATCAGCCCCAGCATTTT
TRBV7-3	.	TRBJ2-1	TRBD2	CASSKLAGGYNEQFF	TGTGCCAGCAGCAAACTAGCGGGGGGGTACAATGAGCAGTTCTTC
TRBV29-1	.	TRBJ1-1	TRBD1	CSEGQGVRAFF	TGCAGCGAGGGACAGGGGGTTCGAGCTTTCTTT
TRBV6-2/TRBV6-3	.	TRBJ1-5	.	CASSPTGGNQPQHF	TGTGCCAGCAGTCCAACAGGAGGCAATCAGCCCCAGCATTTT
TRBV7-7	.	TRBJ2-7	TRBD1	CASKGGKGLYEQYF	TGTGCCAGCAAAGGGGGCAAAGGCCTATACGAGCAGTACTTC
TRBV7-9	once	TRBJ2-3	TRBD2	CASSYWASGGGTDTQYF	TGTGCCAGCAGCTATTGGGCTAGCGGGGGCGGGACAGATACGCAGTATTTT
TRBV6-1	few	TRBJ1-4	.	CASSEFGTGDNEKLFF	TGTGCCAGCAGTGAATTCGGAACGGGAGATAATGAAAAACTGTTTTTT
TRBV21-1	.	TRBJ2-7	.	CASIRPGTSGGPYEQYF	TGTGCCAGCATCCGGCCGGGGACTAGCGGGGGTCCCTACGAGCAGTACTTC
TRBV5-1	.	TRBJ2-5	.	CASSLGLSTRQFQETQYF	TGCGCCAGCAGCTTGGGACTGTCAACGCGCCAATTTCAAGAGACCCAGTACTTC
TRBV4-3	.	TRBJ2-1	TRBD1	CASSQGLDRGDNEQFF	TGCGCCAGCAGCCAAGGGTTAGACAGGGGGGACAATGAGCAGTTCTTC
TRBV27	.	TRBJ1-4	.	CASSSLIGGEKLFF	TGTGCCAGCAGTTCCCTGATTGGCGGGGAAAAACTGTTTTTT
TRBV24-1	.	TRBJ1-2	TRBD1	CATSDQTGGDYGYTF	TGTGCCACCAGTGATCAGACAGGGGGCGACTATGGCTACACCTTC
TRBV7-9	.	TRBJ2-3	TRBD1	CASSARGSTTGSTDTQYF	TGTGCCAGCAGCGCCCGGGGTAGCACGACAGGGAGCACAGATACGCAGTATTTT
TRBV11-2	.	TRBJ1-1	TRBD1	CASRSEGGSSEAFF	TGTGCCAGCAGATCCGAAGGGGGCAGTTCTGAAGCTTTCTTT
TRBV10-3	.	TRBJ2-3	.	CAINDLSDTQYF	TGTGCCATCAATGACTTGTCAGATACGCAGTATTTT
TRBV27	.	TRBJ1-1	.	CASKDPSRTEAFF	TGTGCCAGCAAAGACCCCAGCAGGACTGAAGCTTTCTTT